The sequence of this TCR beta chain was determined in a study of T cells in tuberculosis. Study-wide points: The TCR-beta difference was not significant; alpha differences partly reflected length.

Trimming removed 2 bases from V and 8 bases from J, with 15 bases in between. This CDR3 has 14 amino acids. The germline CDR1 and CDR2 sequences are MNHEY and SVGAGI. Regarding time point: new active TB diagnosis, blood taken before or within 7 days of starting treatment. Confirmation came from sputum smear and/or culture positivity for M. tuberculosis. Turning to this clone: Antigen unknown.

The repertoire was sequenced with immunoSEQ multiplex PCR; TCRdb's copy has only in-frame clones and lacks some. The sample lists about 34,000 clones; approximately 93% were seen once. The sequence was collected from an adult with tuberculosis. The material sequenced was PBMCs, taken at tuberculosis diagnosis. V is TRBV6-5 and J is TRBJ1-2; weak D call: TRBD1 (5 bases). The CDR3, as DNA: TGTGCCAGCAGTTACCTCTCCAGGGCGCGCGGCTACACCTTC. Residues: CASSYLSRARGYTF.